This T cell receptor (beta chain) was recovered during a study of CD8 T cells in ankylosing spondylitis. Notes on the study in general: One TCR beta motif, made up of roughly eight highly homologous variants, appeared characteristic of ankylosing spondylitis blood. It was reported that disease-linked clones were significantly enriched in matched ankylosing spondylitis synovial fluid. The authors found the disease-linked clones to be CD8+ and relatively rare in peripheral blood. Prior work had noted some motif variants in reactive arthritis blood and synovial fluid.

Using quantitative 5'-RACE with molecular barcodes, the authors made TCR beta libraries. Each CDR3 protein is one row after TCRdb ran MiXCR on the 5' RACE reads. The sample shows some 200,000 distinct CDR3 sequences, about 7.3% of them seen only once. This clonotype was seen a few times. Its antigen is not known. V lost 7 bases, J lost 1 base, and 13 bases lay in between. Germline CDR1 reads SGHVS; CDR2 reads FNYEAQ. The CDR3 extends over 14 amino acids. This TCR was sampled from a male donor with ankylosing spondylitis. Sample: blood, either unsorted or a sorted T cell fraction (not recorded which). J is TRBJ1-1 and V is TRBV7-6, with a possible D match to TRBD1 (5 bases). CDR3 coding DNA: TGTGCCAGCACCGAGGGACTTACGAACACTGAAGCTTTCTTT. Amino acid sequence: CASTEGLTNTEAFF.